This T cell receptor (beta chain) was recovered during a study of immune evolution from preneoplasia to lung adenocarcinoma. Here immunoSEQ multiplex PCR was the method, and the copy in TCRdb shows in-frame clones only, minus some. The repertoire holds 20,000 to 25,000 clones, over 70% seen once, with 4.5% to 7% in the top ten. Each case's diagnosis was confirmed by two pathologists on H&E. Germline V gene data show CDR1 as MDHEN and CDR2 as SYDVKM. This CDR3 has 15 residues. The ends were cut back, 7 bases at V and 0 bases at J, with 12 bases in the middle. Sequenced sample: FFPE invasive lung adenocarcinoma tissue. The receptor comes from a person aged 55-75 years with lung adenocarcinoma. V is TRBV28 and J is TRBJ1-4; maybe TRBD1 (5 bases). As DNA, the CDR3 is TGTGCCAGCATCCCGGGGGGGGCAACTAATGAAAAACTGTTTTTT. Its protein product is CASIPGGATNEKLFF.